This TCR beta chain was observed in a study of CD8 T cells in ankylosing spondylitis. Whole-study results and caveats: CD8+ disease-linked clones were present at relatively low frequencies in blood. In the blood and synovial fluid of reactive arthritis, some motif variants had been previously reported. Disease-associated clones were reportedly significantly overrepresented in matched ankylosing spondylitis synovial fluid.

V lost 7 bases and J lost 5, with 13 bases in between. CDR3 size: 13 residues. This clonotype was seen a few times. Its specificity is unknown. Using quantitative 5'-RACE with molecular barcodes, the authors made TCR beta libraries. TCRdb reprocessed the 5' RACE reads with MiXCR, giving one entry per CDR3 protein. Counted here are roughly 250,000 distinct CDR3 sequences, around 7.8% occurring once; the ten biggest clones make up over 6.5%. The specimen sequenced was blood, either unsorted or a sorted T cell fraction (not recorded which). The rearrangement uses TRBV12-3 or TRBV12-4 and TRBJ2-3, with D possibly being TRBD1 (6 bases). The clonotype comes from a male donor with ankylosing spondylitis or in good health (not recorded which). This CDR3 is CASNTQGLDTQYF. CDR3 nucleotides: TGTGCCAGCAATACGCAGGGGTTAGATACGCAGTATTTT.